A single sample gave rise to the 30 T cell receptor beta chains below, sequenced in a study of cytomegalovirus exposure and HLA in healthy donors. Primers: 60 Vbeta forward and 13 Jbeta reverse. Sequencing was performed with immunoSEQ multiplex PCR; in TCRdb, only in-frame clones are kept and a portion is missing. Among about 160,000 clones listed, around 80% were seen once. The sequenced material came from PBMCs. The source is a man between 40 and 49 years old in good health and CMV-seronegative.

This clone was seen a single time. This sequence joins TRBV11-2 and TRBJ2-5, with TRBD2 matching 10 bases. This CDR3 spans 15 amino acids. The V gene end was trimmed by 4 bases and the J gene end by 5 bases; junction bases not matched to a gene: 7. The V gene's germline CDR1 is SGHAT and CDR2 FQNNGV. The CDR3 sequence: CASSSRTSGGETQYF. CDR3 nucleotides: TGTGCCAGCAGCTCCCGGACTAGCGGTGGGGAGACCCAGTACTTC.

Concerning this clone: Germline and junction disagree at one end, which may indicate a read error. The chain combines TRBV11-2 with TRBJ2-4; maybe TRBD1 (6 bases). Germline V lookup: CDR1 SGHAT, CDR2 FQNNGV. The CDR3 contains 16 residues. CDR3 sequence (DNA): TGTGCCAGCAGCTTCGGACCAGGGGATGACAAAAACAGTCAGTACTTC. As protein: CASSFGPGDDKNSQYF.

The chain recombines TRBV7-9 with TRBJ1-2; D possibly corresponds to TRBD1 (5 bases). V was pared by 6 bases and J by 3 bases, with 14 bases between. Per germline, CDR1 SEHNR and CDR2 FQNEAQ (reference sequence). CDR3 size: 14 residues. The CDR3 spells CASRARRADYGYTF. The CDR3 bases are TGTGCCAGCAGGGCCCGCAGGGCAGACTATGGCTACACCTTC.

This chain's CDR3 is CASSSRVNYEQYF. The CDR3 nucleotides read TGTGCCAGCAGTTCACGGGTAAACTACGAGCAGTACTTC. The chain combines TRBV27 with TRBJ2-7; no clear D. CDR3 size: 13 residues. Trimming stripped 4 bases from V and 3 bases from J, with 10 bases between. Germline CDR1 is MNHEY and CDR2 is SMNVEV (reference sequence).

The CDR3 sequence: CASSLTSGLNEQFF. Written as DNA, the CDR3 is TGTGCCAGCAGCTTAACTAGCGGGCTTAATGAGCAGTTCTTC. V and J are TRBV5-6 and TRBJ2-1, with 9 bases lining up with TRBD2. J was trimmed by 7 bases and V by 2 bases; bases with no gene match: 4. From germline, CDR1 is SGHDT and CDR2 YYEEEE. This CDR3 is 14 amino acids long. The complete variable domain, with remaining parts taken from reference TRBV5-6 and TRBJ2-1, reads DAGVTQSPTHLIKTRGQQVTLRCSPKSGHDTVSWYQQALGQGPQFIFQYYEEEERQRGNFPDRFSGHQFPNYSSELNVNALLLGDSALYLCASSLTSGLNEQFFGPGTRLTVL.

The chain links TRBV28 to TRBJ2-7, with D unresolved. Germline lookup yields CDR1 MDHEN and CDR2 SYDVKM. The CDR3 contains 12 residues. V lost 8 bases and J 3 bases, leaving 11 bases between the germline ends. DNA for the CDR3: TGTGCCAGCCTATCCCCCGGCTACGAGCAGTACTTC. Its translation: CASLSPGYEQYF.

This chain uses TRBV7-8 with TRBJ1-2; D possibly corresponds to TRBD1 (5 bases). The CDR3 loop spans 14 amino acids. V dropped 0 bases and J dropped 12 bases, with 17 bases sitting between them. The germline V gene encodes CDR1 SGHVS and CDR2 FQNEAQ. The CDR3 is CASSLAGGGRADTF. CDR3 bases: TGTGCCAGCAGCTTAGCAGGTGGCGGCAGGGCCGACACCTTC.

The chain couples TRBV7-6 to TRBJ2-1; TRBD2 agrees at 13 bases. V was clipped by 5 bases and J by 2 bases; unmatched bases: 15. Germline values: CDR1 SGHVS, CDR2 FNYEAQ. CDR3 length equals 20 residues. CDR3: CASSHRLAGGIYGTYNEQFF. The CDR3 nucleotides are TGTGCCAGCAGCCACCGACTAGCGGGAGGCATTTACGGGACCTACAATGAGCAGTTCTTC.

V usage is TRBV5-8 and J usage is TRBJ2-1; 11 bases fit TRBD2. This CDR3 is built from 15 residues. The germline gives CDR1 SGHTS, CDR2 YDEGEE. J was trimmed by 8 bases and V by 4 bases; bases with no gene match: 8. CDR3 sequence (DNA): TGTGCCAGCAGCGCAGGACTAGCGGGCACCCATGAGCAGTTCTTC. Its protein product is CASSAGLAGTHEQFF.

A single count supports this clone. This rearrangement joins TRBV19 to TRBJ2-3, with D maybe TRBD2 (6 bases). The CDR3 has 15 amino acids. Trimming left V 7 bases short and J 0 bases short, with 14 bases between. CDR1 and CDR2 (germline): LNHDA, SQIVND (reference sequence). This CDR3 reads CASMRDSASTDTQYF. The CDR3 bases are TGTGCCAGTATGCGGGATTCTGCTAGCACAGATACGCAGTATTTT. The entire variable domain, with the rest obtained from reference TRBV19 and TRBJ2-3, is as follows: DGGITQSPKYLFRKEGQNVTLSCEQNLNHDAMYWYRQDPGQGLRLIYYSQIVNDFQKGDIAEGYSVSREKKESFPLTVTSAQKNPTAFYLCASMRDSASTDTQYFGPGTRLTVL.

The chain couples TRBV5-4 to TRBJ2-1, with D hard to call. Germline CDR1 and CDR2: SGHNT and YYREEE (reference sequence). CDR3 length: 15 amino acids. Deletions cut 7 bases from V and 5 bases from J, with 19 bases between. CDR3 in amino acids: CASRRRGRSNNEQFF. As DNA, the CDR3 is TGTGCCAGCCGTCGACGAGGCCGTAGCAACAATGAGCAGTTCTTC.

The J gene is TRBJ2-1, the V gene TRBV5-1; tentatively, D is TRBD2 (6 bases). The CDR3 covers 13 residues. The V and J ends lost 6 bases and 8 bases respectively, with 15 bases between them. The V gene's germline CDR1 is SGHRS and CDR2 YFSETQ. The CDR3 loop is CASTREYLDEQFF. The CDR3 DNA reads as TGCGCCAGCACACGGGAGTACCTCGATGAGCAGTTCTTC.

The chain carries TRBV28 and TRBJ2-7; D unresolved. The CDR3 length is 13 residues. Germline CDR1 and CDR2: MDHEN and SYDVKM. V was pared by 7 bases and J by 4 bases, with 14 bases between. CDR3 residues: CASTRQATYEQYF. DNA of the CDR3: TGTGCCAGCACCCGGCAGGCCACTTACGAGCAGTACTTC.

The chain is built from TRBV9 and TRBJ2-7, with TRBD2 as a possible D gene (6 bases). V was cut by 0 bases and J by 2 bases, with 12 bases left in between. This CDR3 has 15 residues. Germline values: CDR1 SGDLS, CDR2 YYNGEE. The CDR3 is CASSVAEGPPYEQYF. The CDR3 DNA reads TGTGCCAGCAGCGTAGCGGAGGGACCACCCTACGAGCAGTACTTC. Looking up the rest from reference TRBV9 and TRBJ2-7 gives the full variable domain: DSGVTQTPKHLITATGQRVTLRCSPRSGDLSVYWYQQSLDQGLQFLIQYYNGEERAKGNILERFSAQQFPDLHSELNLSSLELGDSALYFCASSVAEGPPYEQYFGPGTRLTVT.

This chain joins TRBV28 and TRBJ2-5; 8 bases are shared with TRBD1. V lost 3 bases, J lost 5 bases, and 8 bases stayed unmatched. The CDR3 extends over 15 amino acids. CDR1 and CDR2 from the germline V gene are MDHEN and SYDVKM. CDR3 in amino acids: CASSLQGAGEETQYF. The CDR3 DNA follows: TGTGCCAGCAGTTTGCAGGGGGCAGGTGAGGAGACCCAGTACTTC.

The V call is TRBV18, the J call TRBJ1-2; D might be TRBD1 (6 bases). V lost 4 bases and J lost 8, with 14 bases in between. The V gene's germline CDR1 is KGHSH and CDR2 LQKENI. CDR3 length: 13 residues. The CDR3 coding sequence is TGTGCCAGCTCACGGGACACTCAAGAGGGCTACACCTTC. Protein: CASSRDTQEGYTF.

J is TRBJ2-2 and V is TRBV6-5, with D uncertain. The CDR3 runs 15 residues. Germline V lookup: CDR1 MNHEY, CDR2 SVGAGI. Trimming stripped 8 bases from V and 0 bases from J, with 13 bases between. The CDR3 here is CASEEFLANTGELFF. Here the CDR3 DNA reads TGTGCCAGCGAGGAGTTTCTAGCGAACACCGGGGAGCTGTTTTTT.

This clone showed up just a few times. The chain is built from TRBV6-1 and TRBJ2-7; TRBD1 agrees at 9 bases. CDR3 size: 16 residues. V was pared by 2 bases and J by 2 bases, with 7 bases of the junction left unmatched. Germline CDR1 reads MNHNS; CDR2 reads SASEGT. In DNA, the CDR3 is TGTGCCAGCAGTGAATTGGGGACAGGGACCGCCTACGAGCAGTACTTC. This gives the protein CASSELGTGTAYEQYF.

Comments on this clone: Other DNA sequences of this sample code for an identical CDR3. The chain joins TRBV30 to TRBJ2-1; D may be TRBD2 (6 bases). CDR3 length: 14 amino acids. In germline, CDR1 is GTSNPN, CDR2 SVGIG (reference sequence). V lost 6 bases and J lost 2, with 14 bases in between. Here the CDR3 DNA reads TGTGCCTGTTCGGGGCTAGCGACCTACAATGAGCAGTTCTTC. As protein: CACSGLATYNEQFF.

The chain links TRBV11-3 to TRBJ2-5, with TRBD2 identical over 10 bases. The J call is doubtful: the DNA matches TRBJ2-7 better. Per the germline V gene, CDR1 is SGHNT and CDR2 is YENEEA. The CDR3 has 15 amino acids. CDR3 coding DNA: TGTGCCAGCAGCCCCGGACTAGCGGACTCCTACGAGCAGTACTTC. It yields the protein CASSPGLADSYEQYF.

Concerning this clone: An end of the junction does not agree with germline; a read error may underlie this. CDR3 DNA sequence: TGTGCTAGCAGCCCTTATAGCGCGAACACCGGGGAGCTGTTTTTT. Protein product: CASSPYSANTGELFF. This chain connects TRBV7-7 to TRBJ2-2; maybe TRBD2 (5 bases). CDR1 SSHAT and CDR2 FNYEAQ come from the germline V gene (reference sequence). The CDR3 loop spans 15 amino acids.

This chain uses TRBV7-6 with TRBJ2-1, with 7 nucleotides matching TRBD2. Germline V gene sequence: CDR1 SGHVS, CDR2 FNYEAQ. The J segment lost 2 bases and the V segment lost 2 bases, leaving 9 bases of the junction unmatched. There are 17 residues in the CDR3. CDR3 sequence: CASSLRGGSVAYNEQFF. CDR3 coding DNA: TGTGCCAGCAGCTTACGAGGCGGGAGTGTTGCCTACAATGAGCAGTTCTTC.

This chain joins TRBV5-6 and TRBJ2-5, with a possible D match to TRBD2 (5 bases). Germline CDR1 SGHDT, CDR2 YYEEEE. The ends were cut back, 1 base at V and 5 bases at J, with 12 bases in the middle. The CDR3 totals 14 residues. The CDR3 coding sequence is TGTGCCAGCAGCTTGTCGCCAAGGGAGGAGACCCAGTACTTC. This gives the protein CASSLSPREETQYF.

The rearrangement uses TRBV29-1 and TRBJ1-1, with D possibly being TRBD1 (6 bases). V lost 7 bases to trimming and J lost 3 bases, with 9 bases between them. Germline values: CDR1 SQVTM, CDR2 ANQGSEA. The CDR3 consists of 11 residues. The CDR3 protein is CSANRDTEAFF. In DNA, the CDR3 is TGCAGCGCCAACAGGGACACTGAAGCTTTCTTT.

The chain links TRBV6-5 to TRBJ2-5, with TRBD2 matching 8 bases. J lost 4 bases, V lost 4 bases, and 11 bases had no gene match. Germline V gene lookup returns CDR1 MNHEY and CDR2 SVGAGI. This CDR3 spans 16 amino acids. The CDR3 region has the DNA TGTGCCAGCAGTTCCCCCCGGGGCGGGAGGAGAGAGACCCAGTACTTC. Translation gives CASSSPRGGRRETQYF.

There are a few counts of this clone. This rearrangement joins TRBV5-1 to TRBJ1-4; 7 positions agree with TRBD1. Germline loops: CDR1 SGHRS, CDR2 YFSETQ. With V trimmed by 4 bases and J by 10 bases, 19 bases remained unmatched. The CDR3 has 17 amino acids. Here the CDR3 DNA reads TGCGCCAGCAGCCCGGATAGCCAACAGGGGACCAGAGGAAAACTGTTTTTT. This gives the protein CASSPDSQQGTRGKLFF.

The rearrangement links TRBV2 to TRBJ2-7, with unresolved D. This CDR3 is 17 amino acids long. The V gene's germline CDR1 is SNHLY and CDR2 FYNNEI. V gave up 1 base and J gave up 0 bases, with 16 bases separating them. The CDR3 sequence: CASSEGWWSDDSYEQYF. The CDR3 DNA is TGTGCCAGCAGTGAAGGTTGGTGGAGCGACGACTCCTACGAGCAGTACTTC.

V gene TRBV7-9 combines with J gene TRBJ2-3; D unresolved. CDR1 is SEHNR and CDR2 is FQNEAQ in the germline V gene (reference sequence). This CDR3 has 11 residues. V lost 5 bases and J 4 bases, leaving 4 bases between the germline ends. CDR3 amino acids: CASSHSDTQYF. The CDR3 DNA reads TGTGCCAGCAGCCATTCAGATACGCAGTATTTT.

This chain connects TRBV9 to TRBJ2-1; D may be TRBD2 (7 bases). Germline CDR1 SGDLS, CDR2 YYNGEE. V shed 0 bases and J shed 6 bases, with 19 bases lying between them. The CDR3 is 17 residues long. CDR3 bases: TGTGCCAGCAGCGTAGGATCGGCAGGGGAGGGGAGCAATGAGCAGTTCTTC. It specifies CASSVGSAGEGSNEQFF.

The V call is TRBV6-1, the J call TRBJ2-5; 10 bases map to TRBD2. The DNA end lines up better with TRBJ2-7; the J call may be wrong. The CDR3 contains 14 residues. Germline CDR1 reads MNHNS; CDR2 reads SASEGT. CDR3 coding DNA: TGTGCCAGCAGAGCAAGCGGGAGGGCCCACGAGCAGTACTTC. Its protein is CASRASGRAHEQYF.